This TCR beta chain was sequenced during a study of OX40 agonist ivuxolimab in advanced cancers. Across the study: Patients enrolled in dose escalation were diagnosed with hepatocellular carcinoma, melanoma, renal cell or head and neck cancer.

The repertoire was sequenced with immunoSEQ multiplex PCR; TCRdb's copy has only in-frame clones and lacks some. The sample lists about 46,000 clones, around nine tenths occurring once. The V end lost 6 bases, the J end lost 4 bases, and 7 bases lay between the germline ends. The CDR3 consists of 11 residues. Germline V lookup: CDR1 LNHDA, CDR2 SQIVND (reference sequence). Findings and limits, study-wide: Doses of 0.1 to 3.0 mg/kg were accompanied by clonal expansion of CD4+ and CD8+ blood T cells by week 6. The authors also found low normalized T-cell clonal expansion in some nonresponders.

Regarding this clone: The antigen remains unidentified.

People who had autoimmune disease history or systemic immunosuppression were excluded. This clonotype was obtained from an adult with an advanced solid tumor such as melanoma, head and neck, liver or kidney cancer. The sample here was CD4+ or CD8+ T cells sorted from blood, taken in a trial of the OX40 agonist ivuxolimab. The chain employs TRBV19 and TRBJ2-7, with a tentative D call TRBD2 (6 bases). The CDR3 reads CASSGSYEQYF. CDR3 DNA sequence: TGTGCCAGTAGCGGGAGTTACGAGCAGTACTTC.